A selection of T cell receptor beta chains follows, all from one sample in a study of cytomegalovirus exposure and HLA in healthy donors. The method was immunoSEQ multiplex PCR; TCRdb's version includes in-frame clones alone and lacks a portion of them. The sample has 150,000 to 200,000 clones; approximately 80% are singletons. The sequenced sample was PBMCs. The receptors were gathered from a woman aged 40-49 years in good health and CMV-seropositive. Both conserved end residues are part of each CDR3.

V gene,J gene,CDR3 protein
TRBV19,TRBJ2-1,CASEPGGLNYEQFF
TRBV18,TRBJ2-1,CASSLGTSGRNEQFF
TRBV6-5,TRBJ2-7,CASSRGTSGDYEQYF
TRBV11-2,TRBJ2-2,CASNPWSGRANTGELFF
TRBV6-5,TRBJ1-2,CASRQDPNYGYTF
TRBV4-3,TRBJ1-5,CASSQEYNQPQHF
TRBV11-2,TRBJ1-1,CASSLRLTDEAFF
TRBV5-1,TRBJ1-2,CASSLETGATNYGYTF
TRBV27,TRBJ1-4,CASSIGPGATNEKLFF
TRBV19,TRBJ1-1,CASSILGTGNTEAFF
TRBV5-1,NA,CASSPEPRAGYEQYF
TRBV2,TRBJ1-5,CASTAFQGRDQPQHF
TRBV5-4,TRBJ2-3,CASSVEGRNTDTQYF
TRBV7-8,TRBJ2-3,CASSPERGAQTSTDTQYF
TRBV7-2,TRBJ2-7,CASSLSRGHSYEQYF
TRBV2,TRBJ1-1,CASSPPQGPTEAFF
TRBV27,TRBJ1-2,CASRKNPGQLFTNYGYTF
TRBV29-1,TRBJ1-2,CSVEGGQGTYGYTF
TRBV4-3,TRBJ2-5,CASSQDRGQGARETQYF
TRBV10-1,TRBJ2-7,CASSDVDRSSVREQYF
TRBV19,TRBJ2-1,CASSIAASGSGEQFF
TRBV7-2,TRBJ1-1,CASSLGGAPRAEAFF
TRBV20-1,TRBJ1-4,CSARPSEKLFF
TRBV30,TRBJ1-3,CAWGRNRGISGNTIYF
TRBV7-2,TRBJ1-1,CASSKSGTVNTEAFF
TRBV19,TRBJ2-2,CASFGTSVRTGELFF
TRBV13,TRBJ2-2,CATARGRDTGELFF
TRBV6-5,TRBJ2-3,CASRPLSGSASTQYF
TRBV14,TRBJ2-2,CASSRGGSTPEELFF
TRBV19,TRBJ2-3,CASSSNRVSRTDTQYF
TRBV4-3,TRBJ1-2,CASSQEGQPLYGYTF
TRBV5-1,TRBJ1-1,CASSSDRGTEAFF
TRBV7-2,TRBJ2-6,CASSPRGAGGANVLTF
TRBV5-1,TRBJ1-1,CASSPEPQYFAEAFF
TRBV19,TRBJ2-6,CASSTGLAGANVLTF
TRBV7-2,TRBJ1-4,CASSFDRGNEKLFF
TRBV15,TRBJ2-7,CATSRGTGPYEQYF
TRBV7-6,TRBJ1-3,CASSGGQGTSSGNTIYF
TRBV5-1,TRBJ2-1,CASSLLPSGGGTYNEQFF
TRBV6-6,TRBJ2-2,CASRLSGGRNTGELFF
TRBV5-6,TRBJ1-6,CASSLVSGTGGNSPLHF
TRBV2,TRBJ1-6,CASSERNSPLHF
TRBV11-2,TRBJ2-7,CASSLDPGQGYEQYF
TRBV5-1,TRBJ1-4,CASSLRDINEKLFF
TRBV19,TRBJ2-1,CASSIGLAGGYYNEQFF
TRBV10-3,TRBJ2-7,CATGGRSYRLSYEQYF